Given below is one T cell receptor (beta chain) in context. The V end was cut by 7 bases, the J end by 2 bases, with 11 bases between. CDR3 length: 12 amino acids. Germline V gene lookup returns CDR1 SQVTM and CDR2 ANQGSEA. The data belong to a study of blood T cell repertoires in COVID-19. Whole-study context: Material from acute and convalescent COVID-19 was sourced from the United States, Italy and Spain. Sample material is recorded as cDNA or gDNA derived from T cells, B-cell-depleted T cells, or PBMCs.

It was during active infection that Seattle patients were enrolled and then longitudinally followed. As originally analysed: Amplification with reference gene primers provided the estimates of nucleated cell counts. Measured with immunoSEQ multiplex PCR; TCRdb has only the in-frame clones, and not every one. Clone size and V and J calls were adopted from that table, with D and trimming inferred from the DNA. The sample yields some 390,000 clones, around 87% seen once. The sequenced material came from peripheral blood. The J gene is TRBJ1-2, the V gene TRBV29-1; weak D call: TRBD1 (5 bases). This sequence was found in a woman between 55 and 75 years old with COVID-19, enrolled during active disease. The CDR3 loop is CSAHRGNYGYTF. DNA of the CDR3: TGCAGCGCCCACCGGGGGAACTATGGCTACACCTTC.